This TCR beta chain was documented in a study of shared clonotypes between healthy human individuals. Study-level background: A couple of women and three men aged 18 to 49 made up the donors.

A word on this clone: The antigen is not known.

TCRdb's table, derived via immunoSEQ multiplex PCR, lists solely in-frame clones and lacks some. The sample carries a few million clones, around nine tenths recorded once. Study results and caveats: Non-shared clonotypes had lower generation probabilities than those shared by all four donors.

The sequenced material came from naive CD4+ T cells sorted from blood. Subset here: CD45RA+ positively selected. This receptor was obtained from a young man in good health.

The chain's CDR3 is CASSLDGRVFYGYTF. The CDR3 DNA sequence: TGCGCCAGCAGCTTGGACGGCAGGGTCTTCTATGGCTACACCTTC. The chain is built from TRBV5-1 and TRBJ1-2; possibly TRBD1 for D (5 bases). V was trimmed by 0 bases and J by 4 bases, leaving 13 bases between them. The CDR3 extends over 15 amino acids. The germline CDR1 and CDR2 sequences are SGHRS and YFSETQ.